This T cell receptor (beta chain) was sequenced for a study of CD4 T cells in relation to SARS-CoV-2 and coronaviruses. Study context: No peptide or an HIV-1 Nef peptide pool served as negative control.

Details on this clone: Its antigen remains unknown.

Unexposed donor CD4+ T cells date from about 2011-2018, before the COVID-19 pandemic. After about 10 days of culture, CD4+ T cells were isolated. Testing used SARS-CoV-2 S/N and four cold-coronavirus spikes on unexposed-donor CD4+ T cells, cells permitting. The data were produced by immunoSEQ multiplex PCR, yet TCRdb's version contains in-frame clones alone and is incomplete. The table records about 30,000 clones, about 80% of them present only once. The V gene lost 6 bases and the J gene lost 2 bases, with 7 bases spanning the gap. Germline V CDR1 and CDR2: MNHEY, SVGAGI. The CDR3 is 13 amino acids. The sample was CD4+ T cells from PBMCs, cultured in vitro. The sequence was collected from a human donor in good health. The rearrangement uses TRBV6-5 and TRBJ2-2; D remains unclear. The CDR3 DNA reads TGTGCCAGCAGAGCCGACAACACCGGGGAGCTGTTTTTT. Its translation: CASRADNTGELFF.